The 3 T cell receptor beta chains below come from one sample, sequenced in a study of T cell repertoires in cytomegalovirus infection. TCRdb called the reads again in MiXCR, with one record for every CDR3 protein. Here the sample spans 20,000 to 25,000 distinct CDR3 sequences, about 40% being singletons. Their antigens remain unidentified. This material consisted of CD8+ T cells from cultured PBMCs, taken from culture after CMV antigen stimulation. Every receptor here comes from a human donor in good health (CMV status not recorded). Some clones in this sample may be carry-over from other donors' samples.

A few counts support this clonotype. The chain carries TRBV12-3 or TRBV12-4 and TRBJ2-7, with 12 bases that match TRBD2. The CDR3 has 15 residues. Unmatched junction bases numbered 5, after V lost 6 bases and J lost 2 bases. The CDR3, as DNA: TGTGCCAGCAGATCATCTAGCGGGAGGGCCTACGAGCAGTACTTC. Protein sequence: CASRSSSGRAYEQYF.

A few counts support this clonotype. The chain is built from TRBV7-2 and TRBJ1-6; 8 nucleotides line up with TRBD1. J was trimmed by 3 bases and V by 2 bases; bases with no gene match: 3. This CDR3 spans 16 amino acids. Germline CDR1 reads SGHTA; CDR2 reads FQGNSA. In DNA form, the CDR3 reads TGTGCCAGCAGCTTACAGGGGGCGGACTATAATTCACCCCTCCACTTT. Its protein product is CASSLQGADYNSPLHF.

V gene TRBV24-1 combines with J gene TRBJ2-7; D is undetermined. The V end was cut by 1 base, the J end by 5 bases, with 5 bases between. CDR1 and CDR2 from the germline V gene are KGHDR and SFDVKD. This CDR3 spans 12 amino acids. The CDR3 region is CATSDLGHEQYF. The CDR3 nucleotides read TGTGCCACCAGTGATTTAGGTCACGAGCAGTACTTC.